This entry lists 7 T cell receptor beta chains sequenced from one sample in a study of blood T cell repertoires in COVID-19. The data were produced by immunoSEQ multiplex PCR, yet TCRdb's version contains in-frame clones alone and is incomplete. The table includes fewer than 400,000 clones, 89% detected once. Input material: PBMCs or T cells enriched from blood (not recorded which). All receptors come from a man in his 60s who had recovered from COVID-19.

The rearrangement links TRBV19 to TRBJ2-2, with D perhaps TRBD2 (6 bases). The V gene lost 4 bases and the J gene lost 4 bases, with 13 bases spanning the gap. The CDR3 totals 15 residues. Germline loops: CDR1 LNHDA, CDR2 SQIVND (reference sequence). The CDR3 DNA sequence: TGTGCCAGTAGTACGGCGGGGATAAGCACCGGGGAGCTGTTTTTT. Translation gives CASSTAGISTGELFF.

The V and J genes are TRBV7-3 and TRBJ1-1, with a possible D match to TRBD1 (6 bases). Trimming cost V 5 bases and J 8 bases, with 18 bases left between them. The length of the CDR3 is 14 residues. Germline assignment: CDR1 SGHTA and CDR2 FQGTGA. The CDR3 loop reads CASSLLGPGTEAFF. CDR3 coding DNA: TGTGCCAGCAGCCTACTGGGTCCCGGGACAGAAGCTTTCTTT.

With regard to this clone: Germline and junction disagree at one end, which may indicate a read error. The chain's CDR3 is CASSLALAGVETQYF. DNA for the CDR3: TGTGCTAGCAGCTTAGCGCTAGCGGGAGTTGAGACCCAGTACTTC. V is TRBV7-7 and J is TRBJ2-5; 10 bases align to TRBD2. Per the germline V gene, CDR1 is SSHAT and CDR2 is FNYEAQ (reference sequence). The CDR3 loop spans 15 amino acids.

This chain uses TRBV2 with TRBJ2-1, with 8 bases lining up with TRBD1. This CDR3 spans 16 amino acids. V shed 4 bases and J 6 bases; nucleotides not matched to a gene: 11. Per the germline V gene, CDR1 is SNHLY and CDR2 is FYNNEI. CDR3 in amino acids: CASSATTGGWVNEQFF. The CDR3 DNA follows: TGTGCCAGCAGTGCAACTACAGGGGGTTGGGTCAATGAGCAGTTCTTC.

V gene TRBV12-3 or TRBV12-4 combines with J gene TRBJ1-2; the match to TRBD1 covers 7 bases. The junction had 8 bases not matched to a gene; V was cut back by 6 bases and J by 7 bases. The CDR3 consists of 13 residues. Here the CDR3 reads CASSPRQGPGYTF. CDR3 nucleotide sequence: TGTGCCAGCAGCCCCAGACAGGGACCTGGCTACACCTTC.

The genes are TRBV28 and TRBJ2-2, with 7 nucleotides matching TRBD2. This CDR3 is 16 amino acids long. The V gene's germline CDR1 is MDHEN and CDR2 SYDVKM. The junction had 12 bases not matched to a gene; V was cut back by 7 bases and J by 4 bases. For the CDR3, the DNA is TGTGCCAGCAAGATTCAAGCGGGGACCTTCACCGGGGAGCTGTTTTTT. This translates into CASKIQAGTFTGELFF.

V is TRBV3-1 (or the pseudogene TRBV3-2) and J is TRBJ1-3; perhaps TRBD1 as D (6 bases). Germline V lookup: CDR1 LGHDT, CDR2 YNNKEL (reference sequence). The CDR3 is 17 residues long. The V end was cut by 4 bases, the J end by 3 bases, with 19 bases between. CDR3 nucleotides: TGTGCCAGCAGCCCCCTGTCCTGGGGGACAATTGGAAACACCATATATTTT. This codes for CASSPLSWGTIGNTIYF.